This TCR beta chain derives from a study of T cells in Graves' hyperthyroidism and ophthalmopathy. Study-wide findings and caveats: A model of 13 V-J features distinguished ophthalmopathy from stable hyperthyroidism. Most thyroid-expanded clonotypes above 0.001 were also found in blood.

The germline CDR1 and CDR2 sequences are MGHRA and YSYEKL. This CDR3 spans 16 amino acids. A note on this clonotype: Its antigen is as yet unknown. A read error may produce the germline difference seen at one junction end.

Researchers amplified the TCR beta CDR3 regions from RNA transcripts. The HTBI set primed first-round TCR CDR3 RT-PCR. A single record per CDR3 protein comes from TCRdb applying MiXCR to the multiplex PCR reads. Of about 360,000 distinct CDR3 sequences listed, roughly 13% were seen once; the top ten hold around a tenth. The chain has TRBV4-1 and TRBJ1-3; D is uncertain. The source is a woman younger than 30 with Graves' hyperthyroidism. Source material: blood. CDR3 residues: CASSPSTATSGNTIYF. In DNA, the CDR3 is TGTGCCAGCAGCCCAAGTACAGCGACCTCTGGAAACACCATATATTTT.